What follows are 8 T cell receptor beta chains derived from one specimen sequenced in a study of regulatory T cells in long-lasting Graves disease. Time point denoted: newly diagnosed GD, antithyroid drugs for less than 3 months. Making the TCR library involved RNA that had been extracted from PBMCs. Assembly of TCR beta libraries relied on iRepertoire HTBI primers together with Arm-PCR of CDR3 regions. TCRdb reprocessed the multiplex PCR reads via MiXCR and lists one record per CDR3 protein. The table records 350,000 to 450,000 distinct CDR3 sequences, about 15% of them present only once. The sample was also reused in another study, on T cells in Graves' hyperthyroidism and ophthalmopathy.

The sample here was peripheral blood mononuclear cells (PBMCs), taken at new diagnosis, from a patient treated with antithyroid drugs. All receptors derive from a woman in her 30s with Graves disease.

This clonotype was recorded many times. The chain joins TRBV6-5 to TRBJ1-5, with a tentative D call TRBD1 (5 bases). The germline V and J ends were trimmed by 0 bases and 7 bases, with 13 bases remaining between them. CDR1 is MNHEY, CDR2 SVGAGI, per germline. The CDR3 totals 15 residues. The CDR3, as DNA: TGTGCCAGCAGTTACTCCCCCGGGGGGAGGCAGCCCCAGCATTTT. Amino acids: CASSYSPGGRQPQHF.

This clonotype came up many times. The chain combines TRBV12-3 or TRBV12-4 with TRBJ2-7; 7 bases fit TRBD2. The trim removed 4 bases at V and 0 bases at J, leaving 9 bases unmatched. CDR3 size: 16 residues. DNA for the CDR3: TGTGCCAGCAGTTCTTCCCGGGACTACTTCTCCTACGAGCAGTACTTC. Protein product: CASSSSRDYFSYEQYF.

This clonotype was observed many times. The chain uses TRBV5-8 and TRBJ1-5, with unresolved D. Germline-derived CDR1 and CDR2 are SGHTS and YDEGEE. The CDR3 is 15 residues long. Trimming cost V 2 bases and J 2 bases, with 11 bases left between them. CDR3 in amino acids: CASSFPAVGNQPQHF. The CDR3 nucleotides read TGTGCCAGCAGCTTTCCCGCGGTCGGCAATCAGCCCCAGCATTTT.

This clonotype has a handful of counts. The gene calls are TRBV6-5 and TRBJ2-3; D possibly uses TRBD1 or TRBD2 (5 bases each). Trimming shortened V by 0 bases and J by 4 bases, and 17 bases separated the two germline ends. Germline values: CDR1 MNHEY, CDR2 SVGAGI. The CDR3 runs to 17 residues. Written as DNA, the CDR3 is TGTGCCAGCAGTTACTCCCCAGTCTTGGGGACCTCAGATACGCAGTATTTT. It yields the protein CASSYSPVLGTSDTQYF.

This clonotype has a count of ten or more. The DNA of the CDR3 is TGTGCCACACTCGCCCCAGGGCTGGGCAATGAGCAGTTCTTC. It codes for CATLAPGLGNEQFF. The V and J genes are TRBV28 and TRBJ2-1; D may be TRBD1 (5 bases). Germline V CDR1 and CDR2: MDHEN, SYDVKM. V lost 10 bases and J lost 6, with 19 bases in between. The CDR3 extends over 14 amino acids.

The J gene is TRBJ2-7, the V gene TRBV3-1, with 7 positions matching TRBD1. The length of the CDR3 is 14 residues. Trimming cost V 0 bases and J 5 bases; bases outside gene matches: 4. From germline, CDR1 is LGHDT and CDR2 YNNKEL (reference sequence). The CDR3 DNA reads TGTGCCAGCAGCCAAGAAGGACAGGTCCACGAGCAGTACTTC. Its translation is CASSQEGQVHEQYF.

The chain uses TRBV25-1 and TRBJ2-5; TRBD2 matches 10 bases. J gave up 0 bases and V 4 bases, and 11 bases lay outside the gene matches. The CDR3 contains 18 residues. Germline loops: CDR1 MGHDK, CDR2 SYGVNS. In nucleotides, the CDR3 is TGTGCCAGCAGTGTAGCGCTAGCGGGAGATGGGGACCAAGAGACCCAGTACTTC. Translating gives CASSVALAGDGDQETQYF.

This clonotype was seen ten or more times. The CDR3 protein is CASEAVNEQFF. The CDR3, as DNA: TGTGCCAGCGAAGCGGTCAATGAGCAGTTCTTC. The chain combines TRBV11-2 with TRBJ2-1; maybe TRBD2 (5 bases). The length of the CDR3 is 11 residues. Trimming removed 8 bases at V and 6 bases at J, with 8 bases between. The germline CDR1 and CDR2 sequences are SGHAT and FQNNGV.